These 7 T cell receptor beta chains came from one sample sequenced in a study of STAT5B mutations in CD4+ large granular lymphocyte leukemia. The table came from immunoSEQ multiplex PCR; TCRdb's copy has only in-frame clones and leaves some out. This table has about 38,000 clones, 65% to 90% appearing once. The specimen sequenced was CD4+ T cells from blood buffy coats. Receptors originate from a human donor in good health.

This sequence joins TRBV11-1 and TRBJ1-6; D is ambiguous. Trimming took 7 bases from V and 6 from J, leaving 16 bases between them. Germline-derived CDR1 and CDR2 are SGHAT and FQDESV (reference sequence). The CDR3 totals 15 residues. Here the CDR3 reads CASTSGRGINSPLHF. Here the CDR3 DNA reads TGTGCCAGCACTTCCGGTAGAGGGATTAATTCACCCCTCCACTTT. The variable domain in full, completed from reference TRBV11-1 and TRBJ1-6, reads EAEVAQSPRYKITEKSQAVAFWCDPISGHATLYWYRQILGQGPELLVQFQDESVVDDSQLPKDRFSAERLKGVDSTLKIQPAELGDSAMYLCASTSGRGINSPLHFGNGTRLTVT.

The CDR3 reads CASSFHPGRMSSYEQYF. The CDR3 DNA reads TGTGCCAGCAGTTTCCATCCGGGACGGATGAGCTCCTACGAGCAGTACTTC. The V gene is TRBV28, the J gene TRBJ2-7, with D perhaps matching TRBD1 or TRBD2 (5 bases each). Germline CDR1 is MDHEN and CDR2 is SYDVKM. Trimming cost V 3 bases and J 0 bases, with 18 bases left between them. The CDR3 is 17 amino acids.

The rearrangement links TRBV6-6 to TRBJ2-6; D call uncertain. CDR1 and CDR2 (germline): MNHNY, SVGAGI (reference sequence). V lost 5 bases, J lost 0 bases, and 8 bases lay in between. The CDR3 runs 15 residues. CDR3 DNA: TGTGCCAGCAGTCATTCAACCTCTGGGGCCAACGTCCTGACTTTC. It encodes CASSHSTSGANVLTF.

This clone came up a few times. This sequence joins TRBV6-5 and TRBJ1-2, with TRBD1 identical over 9 bases. The V gene end was trimmed by 7 bases and the J gene end by 2 bases; junction bases not matched to a gene: 5. This CDR3 spans 14 amino acids. Germline V gene lookup returns CDR1 MNHEY and CDR2 SVGAGI. In DNA form, the CDR3 reads TGTGCCAGCACCTTGGGGACAGGGAACTATGGCTACACCTTC. As protein: CASTLGTGNYGYTF.

The chain uses TRBV2 and TRBJ1-2; the match to TRBD1 covers 8 bases. The CDR3 covers 14 residues. The V segment lost 4 bases and the J segment 5 bases; nucleotides outside the gene matches: 6. CDR1 is SNHLY and CDR2 is FYNNEI in the germline V gene. The CDR3 coding sequence is TGTGCCAGCAGTGGGCAGGGGGCTAGGTATGGCTACACCTTC. As protein: CASSGQGARYGYTF.

The gene calls are TRBV19 and TRBJ2-6; D call uncertain. Per the germline V gene, CDR1 is LNHDA and CDR2 is SQIVND (reference sequence). V shed 2 bases and J shed 0 bases, with 5 bases lying between them. The CDR3 contains 15 residues. As DNA, the CDR3 is TGTGCCAGTAGTATAAAGTTCTCTGGGGCCAACGTCCTGACTTTC. This encodes CASSIKFSGANVLTF.

The genes are TRBV4-2 and TRBJ1-2; no firm D call. Trimming cost V 0 bases and J 1 base, with 9 bases left between them. The CDR3 sequence is 15 residues long. The germline gives CDR1 LGHNA, CDR2 YNFKEQ. The CDR3 DNA sequence: TGTGCCAGCAGCCAAGATACTCGAGATAACTATGGCTACACCTTC. Translated, it gives CASSQDTRDNYGYTF.